The 5 T cell receptor beta chains below come from one sample, sequenced in a study of radiation and T cells in renal cell carcinoma. Indicated time point: baseline pretreatment blood. Documented treatment: 15 Gy SBRT to primary tumor, nephrectomy 4 weeks later. The table came from immunoSEQ multiplex PCR; TCRdb's copy has only in-frame clones and leaves some out. Of under 65,000 clones detected, more than 60% appear once; the ten largest clones hold approximately 6.8%. The material was blood, obtained from a patient whose treatment included radiotherapy and nephrectomy. The receptors were gathered from a man in his 60s with renal cell carcinoma.

The rearrangement links TRBV21-1 to TRBJ2-4. TRBV21-1 is listed as a pseudogene. The CDR3 contains 15 residues. The CDR3 nucleotides are TGTGCCAGCAGCAGAAGGGTGCGCCAGAAAAACATTCAGTACTTC. The encoded protein is CASSRRVRQKNIQYF.

The CDR3 loop is CASSEGLAGVNEQFF. CDR3 sequence (DNA): TGTGCCAGCAGTGAGGGACTAGCGGGGGTCAATGAGCAGTTCTTC. J is TRBJ2-1 and V is TRBV6-1; 14 bases line up with TRBD2. Germline assignment: CDR1 MNHNS and CDR2 SASEGT. V lost 3 bases to trimming and J lost 6 bases; unmatched junction nucleotides: 1. The CDR3 runs 15 residues.

The rearrangement uses TRBV19 and TRBJ2-5, with TRBD2 matching over 7 bases. V gave up 3 bases and J gave up 1 base; unmatched junction bases: 5. There are 15 residues in the CDR3. Germline CDR1 LNHDA, CDR2 SQIVND (reference sequence). The CDR3, as DNA: TGTGCCAGTAGTATTCGGCGGGGGACCCAAGAGACCCAGTACTTC. It codes for CASSIRRGTQETQYF.

The chain combines TRBV5-4 with TRBJ1-1; D unresolved. From germline, CDR1 is SGHNT and CDR2 YYREEE (reference sequence). V was clipped by 2 bases and J by 1 base, with 3 bases between them. The length of the CDR3 is 12 residues. CDR3 nucleotide sequence: TGTGCCAGCAGCTTTGAGAACACTGAAGCTTTCTTT. Amino acids: CASSFENTEAFF. The whole variable domain, filled in from reference TRBV5-4 and TRBJ1-1, reads ETGVTQSPTHLIKTRGQQVTLRCSSQSGHNTVSWYQQALGQGPQFIFQYYREEENGRGNFPPRFSGLQFPNYSSELNVNALELDDSALYLCASSFENTEAFFGQGTRLTVV.

The rearrangement joins TRBV7-2 to TRBJ2-7; a possible D gene is TRBD1 (8 bases). The CDR3 has 14 residues. With 5 bases removed from V and 4 bases from J, the gap between germline ends came to 15 bases. Germline assignment: CDR1 SGHTA and CDR2 FQGNSA. The CDR3 loop reads CASSLDRGGYEQYF. CDR3 DNA sequence: TGTGCCAGCAGCCTAGACAGGGGAGGGTACGAGCAGTACTTC. Full variable domain (missing parts from reference TRBV7-2 and TRBJ2-7): GAGVSQSPSNKVTEKGKDVELRCDPISGHTALYWYRQSLGQGLEFLIYFQGNSAPDKSGLPSDRFSAERTGGSVSTLTIQRTQQEDSAVYLCASSLDRGGYEQYFGPGTRLTVT.